This T cell receptor (beta chain) was identified during a study of radiotherapy plus CTLA-4 blockade in lung cancer. In the study overall: Objective responses were recorded in 15% to 20% of patients, with disease control recorded in 25% to 40%. Study-level points and caveats: Blood TCR clones of tumor origin expanded after radiotherapy plus ipilimumab. How blood T cell clones changed early, along with interferon-beta, reportedly forecast response best.

Data came from immunoSEQ multiplex PCR; TCRdb stores just in-frame clones and leaves some out. The sample lists under 70,000 clones; approximately 80% were seen once. V was clipped by 4 bases and J by 6 bases; unmatched bases: 0. The length of the CDR3 is 13 residues. CDR1 is LNHNV, CDR2 YYDKDF, per germline (reference sequence). About this clone itself: Its antigen is unknown.

The rearrangement uses TRBV15 and TRBJ2-2; 9 nucleotides line up with TRBD2. Sequences were derived from peripheral blood, sampled from a patient treated with radiotherapy plus ipilimumab. The sequence was collected from a human donor with non-small cell lung cancer who had a complete response to radiotherapy plus ipilimumab. The CDR3 nucleotides are TGTGCCACCAGCAAGCGGGAGGCCGGGGAGCTGTTTTTT. Translation: CATSKREAGELFF.